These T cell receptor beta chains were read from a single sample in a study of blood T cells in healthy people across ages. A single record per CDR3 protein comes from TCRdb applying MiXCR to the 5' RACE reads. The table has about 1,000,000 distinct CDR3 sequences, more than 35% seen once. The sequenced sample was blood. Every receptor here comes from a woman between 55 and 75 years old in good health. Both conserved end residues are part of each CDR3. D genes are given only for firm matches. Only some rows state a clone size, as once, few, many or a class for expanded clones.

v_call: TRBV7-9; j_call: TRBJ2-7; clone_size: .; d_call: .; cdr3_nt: TGTGCCAGCAGCTTAGGTCAAAGTGAGTCCTACGAGCAGTACTTC; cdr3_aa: CASSLGQSESYEQYF
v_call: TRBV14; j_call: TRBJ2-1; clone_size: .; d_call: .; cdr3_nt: TGTGCCAGCAGCGAACATAACAATGAGCAGTTCTTC; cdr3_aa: CASSEHNNEQFF
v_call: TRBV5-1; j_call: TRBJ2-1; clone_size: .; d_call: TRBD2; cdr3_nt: TGCGCCAGCAGCGGGAGGGGTGGCAGGGATGAGCAGTTCTTC; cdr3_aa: CASSGRGGRDEQFF
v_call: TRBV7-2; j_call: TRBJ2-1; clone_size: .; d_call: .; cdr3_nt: TGTGCCAGCAGCTTTTACGACGGAATGGAGCAGTTCTTC; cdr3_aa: CASSFYDGMEQFF
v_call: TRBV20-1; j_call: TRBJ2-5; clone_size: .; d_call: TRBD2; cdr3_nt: TGCAGTCCGGGACTAGCGACCCAAGAGACCCAGTACTTC; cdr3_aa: CSPGLATQETQYF
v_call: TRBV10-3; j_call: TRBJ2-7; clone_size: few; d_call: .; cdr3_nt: TGTGCCATCAGTGACGGCGGGTTCGACGAGCAGTACTTC; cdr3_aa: CAISDGGFDEQYF
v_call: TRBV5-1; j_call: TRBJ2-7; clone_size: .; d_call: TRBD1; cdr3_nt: TGCGCCAGCAGCTCGCAGACAGGGGGCAGCGAGCAGTACTTC; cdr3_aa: CASSSQTGGSEQYF
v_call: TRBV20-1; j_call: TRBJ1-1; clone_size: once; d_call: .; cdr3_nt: TGCAGTGCACCTAAGGAGGCCCGGACGGCTGAAGCTTTCTTT; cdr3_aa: CSAPKEARTAEAFF
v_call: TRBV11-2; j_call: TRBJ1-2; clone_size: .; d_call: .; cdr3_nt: TGTGCCAGCAGCCTCGCATTGGGGGGGTCGGCGAGGGATGGCTACACCTTC; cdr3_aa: CASSLALGGSARDGYTF
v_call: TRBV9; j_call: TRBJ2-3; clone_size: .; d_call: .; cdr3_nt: TGTGCCAGCAGCGTAGTAGCAGAGGTGGATACGCAGTATTTT; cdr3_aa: CASSVVAEVDTQYF
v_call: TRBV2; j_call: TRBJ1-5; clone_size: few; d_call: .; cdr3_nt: TGTGCCAGCAGTGGGGACACCAGGAATCAGCCCCAGCATTTT; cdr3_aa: CASSGDTRNQPQHF
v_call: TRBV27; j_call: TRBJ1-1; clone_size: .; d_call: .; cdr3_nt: TGTGCCAGCTGGGCAGGGTATCTGAACACTGAAGCTTTCTTT; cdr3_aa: CASWAGYLNTEAFF
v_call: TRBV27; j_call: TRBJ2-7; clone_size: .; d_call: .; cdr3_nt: TGTGTCAGCAGTTTAAAAGGGCGACAGGCCGACGAGCAGTACTTC; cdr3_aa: CVSSLKGRQADEQYF
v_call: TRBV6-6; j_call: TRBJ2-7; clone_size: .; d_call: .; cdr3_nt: TGTGCCAGCAGTTCCCTTCCCGGCTACGAGCAGTACTTC; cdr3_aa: CASSSLPGYEQYF
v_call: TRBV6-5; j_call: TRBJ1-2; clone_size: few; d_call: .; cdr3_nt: TGTGCCAGCAGAAAGGGGGGCGTGGGAGGCTACACCTTC; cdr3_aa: CASRKGGVGGYTF
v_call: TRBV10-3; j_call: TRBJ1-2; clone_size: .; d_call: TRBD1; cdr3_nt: TGTGCCATCAGTGAGTCGGGACAGGGATATGGCTACACCTTC; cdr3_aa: CAISESGQGYGYTF
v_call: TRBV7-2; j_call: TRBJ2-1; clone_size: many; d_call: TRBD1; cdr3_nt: TGTGCCAGCAGCCAAAGAGACAGGGTATACAATGAGCAGTTCTTC; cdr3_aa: CASSQRDRVYNEQFF
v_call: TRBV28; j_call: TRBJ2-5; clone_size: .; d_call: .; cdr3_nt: TGTGCCAGCAGCACAACAGGGGGGGGAGAGACCCAGTACTTC; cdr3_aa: CASSTTGGGETQYF
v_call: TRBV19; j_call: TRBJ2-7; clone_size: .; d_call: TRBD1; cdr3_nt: TGTGCCAGTAAACCGGGACAGGGGGTCTACGAGCAGTACTTC; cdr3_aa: CASKPGQGVYEQYF
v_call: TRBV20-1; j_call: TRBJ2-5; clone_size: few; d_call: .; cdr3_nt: TGCAGTGCTAGGGAGTTACGGACGGCCCCGGGGACCCAGTACTTC; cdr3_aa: CSARELRTAPGTQYF
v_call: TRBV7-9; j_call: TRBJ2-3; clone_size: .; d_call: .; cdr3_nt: TGTGCCAGCAGCCCCGAAGGGCTTTCACACACAGATACGCAGTATTTT; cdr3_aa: CASSPEGLSHTDTQYF
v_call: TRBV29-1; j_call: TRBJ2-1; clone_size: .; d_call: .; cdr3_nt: TGCAGCGTTGAGGAGTCCGGGACCTCCTACAATGAGCAGTTCTTC; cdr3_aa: CSVEESGTSYNEQFF
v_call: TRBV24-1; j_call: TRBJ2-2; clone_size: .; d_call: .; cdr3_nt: TGTGCCACCAGTGACCGGACAGCGATTAACACCGGGGAGCTGTTTTTT; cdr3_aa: CATSDRTAINTGELFF
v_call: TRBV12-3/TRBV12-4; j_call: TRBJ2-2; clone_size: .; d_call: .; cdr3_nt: TGTGCCAGCAGTCCAGCCAGACCAGGGTTTGGGGGAAGCGGGGAGCTGTTTTTT; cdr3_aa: CASSPARPGFGGSGELFF
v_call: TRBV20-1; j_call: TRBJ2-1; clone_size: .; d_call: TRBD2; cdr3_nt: TGCAGTGCTAGAACGAGCGGGAGTAAGAATGAGCAGTTCTTC; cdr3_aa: CSARTSGSKNEQFF
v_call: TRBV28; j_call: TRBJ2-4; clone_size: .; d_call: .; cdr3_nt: TGTGCCTCGAGGGAGGCCAAAAACATTCAGTACTTC; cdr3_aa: CASREAKNIQYF
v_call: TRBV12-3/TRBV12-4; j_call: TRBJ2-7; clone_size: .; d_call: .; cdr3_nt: TGTGCCAGCACTGGGGACAACTACGAGCAGTACTTC; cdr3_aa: CASTGDNYEQYF
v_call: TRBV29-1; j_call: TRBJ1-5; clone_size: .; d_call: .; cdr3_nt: TGCAGCGTTGCTCAGGCAATGGGAAATCAGCCCCAGCATTTT; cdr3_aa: CSVAQAMGNQPQHF
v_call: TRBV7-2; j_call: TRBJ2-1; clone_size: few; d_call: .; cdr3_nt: TGTGCCAGCAGCTCGGACTGTTGGCCCTACAATGAGCAGTTCTTC; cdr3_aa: CASSSDCWPYNEQFF
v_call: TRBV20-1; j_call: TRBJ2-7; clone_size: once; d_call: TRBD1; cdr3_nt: TGCAGTGCTAGAAAAGCGGGGACAGGGGGATTGGGTGAGCAGTACTTC; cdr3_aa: CSARKAGTGGLGEQYF
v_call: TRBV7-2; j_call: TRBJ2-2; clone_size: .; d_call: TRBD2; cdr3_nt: TGTGCCAGCAGCCGGACTAGCGGGAGGTCCGGGGAGCTGTTTTTT; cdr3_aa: CASSRTSGRSGELFF
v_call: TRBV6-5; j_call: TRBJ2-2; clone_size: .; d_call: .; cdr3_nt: TGTGCCAGCAGTTACGCCAGATTCACCGGGGAGCTGTTTTTT; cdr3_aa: CASSYARFTGELFF
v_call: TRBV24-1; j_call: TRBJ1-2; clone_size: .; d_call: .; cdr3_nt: TGTGCCACCAGTGATAGGGAGGATGGCTACACCTTC; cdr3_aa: CATSDREDGYTF
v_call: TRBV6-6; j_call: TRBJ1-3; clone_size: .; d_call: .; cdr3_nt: TGTGCCAGCATACCCCAGGGAGGAGGAAACACCATATATTTT; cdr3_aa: CASIPQGGGNTIYF
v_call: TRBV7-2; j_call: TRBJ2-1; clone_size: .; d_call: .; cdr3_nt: TGTGCCAGCAGCTTTGGGCTGAAAGCCTATGAGCAGTTCTTC; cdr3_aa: CASSFGLKAYEQFF
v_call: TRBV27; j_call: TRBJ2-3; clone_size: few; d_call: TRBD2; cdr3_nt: TGTGCCAGCAGCCGATTTCGGACTAGCGGGACTTCCGCAGATACGCAGTATTTT; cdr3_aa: CASSRFRTSGTSADTQYF
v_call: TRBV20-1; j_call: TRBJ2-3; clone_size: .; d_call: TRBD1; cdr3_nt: TGCAGTGCTAGTCAGGACAGGGGGCGGACAGATACGCAGTATTTT; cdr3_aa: CSASQDRGRTDTQYF
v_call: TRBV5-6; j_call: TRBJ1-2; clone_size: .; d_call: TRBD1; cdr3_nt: TGTGCCAGCAGCTCAGGGGGCGCGTACTATGGCTACACCTTC; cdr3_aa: CASSSGGAYYGYTF
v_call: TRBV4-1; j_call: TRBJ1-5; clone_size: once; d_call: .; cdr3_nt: TGCGCCAGCAGCCAAGTAAGTGGGAGGGCCCAGCCCCAGCATTTT; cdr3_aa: CASSQVSGRAQPQHF
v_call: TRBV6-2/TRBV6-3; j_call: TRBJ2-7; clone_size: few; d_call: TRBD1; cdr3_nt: TGTGCCAGCAGACTGACAGGGGGAGATTACGAGCAGTACTTC; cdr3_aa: CASRLTGGDYEQYF
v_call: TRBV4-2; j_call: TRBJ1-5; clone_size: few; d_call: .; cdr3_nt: TGTGCCAGCAGCCAAGTCGGGGCTCGCAATCAGCCCCAGCATTTT; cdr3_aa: CASSQVGARNQPQHF
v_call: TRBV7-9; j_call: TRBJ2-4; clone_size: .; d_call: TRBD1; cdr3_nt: TGTGCCAGCAGCTTACCCCCGACAGGGGGCCCAAGTAAAGGATTCCGAGGGCAGTACTTC; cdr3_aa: CASSLPPTGGPSKGFRGQYF
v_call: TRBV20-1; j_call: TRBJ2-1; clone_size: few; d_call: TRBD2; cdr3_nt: TGCAGTGCTCCGCCCGGGGGACTACTATACAATGAGCAGTTCTTC; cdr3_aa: CSAPPGGLLYNEQFF
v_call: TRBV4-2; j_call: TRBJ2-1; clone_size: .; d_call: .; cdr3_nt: TGTGCCAGCAGCCAAGTCGCGGGACATCAAGCACCATCCCAGTTCTTC; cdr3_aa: CASSQVAGHQAPSQFF
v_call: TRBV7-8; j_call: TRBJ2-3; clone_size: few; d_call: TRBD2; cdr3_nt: TGTGCCAGCAGCCCCTCTAGCGGGAGCTTAGATACGCAGTATTTT; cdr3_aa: CASSPSSGSLDTQYF
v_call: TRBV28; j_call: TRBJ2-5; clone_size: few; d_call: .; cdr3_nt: TGTGCCAGCAGTTTAAAGGGCCCCGAAATCCAAGAGACCCAGTACTTC; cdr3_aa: CASSLKGPEIQETQYF